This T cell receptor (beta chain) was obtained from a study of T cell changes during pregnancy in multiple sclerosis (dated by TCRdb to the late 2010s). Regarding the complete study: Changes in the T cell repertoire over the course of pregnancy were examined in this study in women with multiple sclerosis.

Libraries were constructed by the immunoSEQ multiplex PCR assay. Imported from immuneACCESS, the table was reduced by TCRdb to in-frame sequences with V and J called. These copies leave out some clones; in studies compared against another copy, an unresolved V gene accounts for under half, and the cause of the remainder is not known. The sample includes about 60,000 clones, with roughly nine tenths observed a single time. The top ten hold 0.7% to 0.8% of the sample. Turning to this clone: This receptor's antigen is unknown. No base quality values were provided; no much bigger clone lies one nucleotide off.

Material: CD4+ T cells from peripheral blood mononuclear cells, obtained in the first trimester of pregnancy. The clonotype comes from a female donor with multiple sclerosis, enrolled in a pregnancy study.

The DNA sequence is given as TGTGCCAGCAGCTTAGTTAGCGGGGCTGGGGCCAACGTCCTGACTTTC. It codes for CASSLVSGAGANVLTF. The rearranged segments are TRBV7-9 and TRBJ2-6, with TRBD2 identical over 8 junction bases. From a lookup of the germline V gene (reference sequence), CDR1 and CDR2 are SEHNR and FQNEAQ. There are 16 amino acids in the CDR3, from cysteine to phenylalanine inclusive. The read is trimmed to its CDR3 DNA, 48 bases read in frame from base 1. Here V drops 1 base and J drops 2 bases, and the junction holds 1 base not matched to any gene.